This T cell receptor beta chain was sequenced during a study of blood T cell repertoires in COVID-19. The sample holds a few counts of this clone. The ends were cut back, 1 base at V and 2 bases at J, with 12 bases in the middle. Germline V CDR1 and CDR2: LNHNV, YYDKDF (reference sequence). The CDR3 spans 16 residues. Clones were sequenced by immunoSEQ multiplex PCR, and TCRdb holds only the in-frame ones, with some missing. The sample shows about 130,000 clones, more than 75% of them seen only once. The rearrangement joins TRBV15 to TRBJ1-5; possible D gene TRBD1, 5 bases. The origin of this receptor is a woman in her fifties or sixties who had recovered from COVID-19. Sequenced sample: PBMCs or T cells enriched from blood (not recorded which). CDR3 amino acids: CATSRVQTGGNQPQHF. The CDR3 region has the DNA TGTGCCACCAGCAGAGTTCAGACGGGGGGCAATCAGCCCCAGCATTTT.